This T cell receptor (beta chain) emerged from a study of CD8+CD57+ T cells in acquired aplastic anemia. Study-level results: Shared by patients and controls, 25 to 30 CD8+ CDR3s were abundant in patients.

In patients chosen for sequencing, flow cytometry had shown CD8+CD57+ cell expansion. All participating patients were living with severe acquired aplastic anemia. Looked up from germline, CDR1 is LNHNV and CDR2 is YYDKDF (reference sequence). V was pared by 5 bases and J by 2 bases, with 8 bases of the junction left unmatched. The CDR3 covers 15 residues. The TCR beta profiling, which covered VDJ combination and CDR3 sequence, was carried out using genomic DNA as the template. TCRdb re-called the reads through MiXCR, storing one row per CDR3 protein. This table holds about 98,000 distinct CDR3 sequences, roughly two thirds found once. Comment on this clonotype: The antigen is unknown.

Sequenced material: sorted CD4+, CD8+, or CD8+CD57+ T cells (not recorded which) from PBMCs. The chain combines TRBV15 with TRBJ2-7, with 8 nucleotides matching TRBD1. The receptor comes from a human donor with aplastic anemia. For the CDR3, the DNA is TGTGCCACCAGCCATCCGCAGGGGGCTACCTACGAGCAGTACTTC. This gives the protein CATSHPQGATYEQYF.